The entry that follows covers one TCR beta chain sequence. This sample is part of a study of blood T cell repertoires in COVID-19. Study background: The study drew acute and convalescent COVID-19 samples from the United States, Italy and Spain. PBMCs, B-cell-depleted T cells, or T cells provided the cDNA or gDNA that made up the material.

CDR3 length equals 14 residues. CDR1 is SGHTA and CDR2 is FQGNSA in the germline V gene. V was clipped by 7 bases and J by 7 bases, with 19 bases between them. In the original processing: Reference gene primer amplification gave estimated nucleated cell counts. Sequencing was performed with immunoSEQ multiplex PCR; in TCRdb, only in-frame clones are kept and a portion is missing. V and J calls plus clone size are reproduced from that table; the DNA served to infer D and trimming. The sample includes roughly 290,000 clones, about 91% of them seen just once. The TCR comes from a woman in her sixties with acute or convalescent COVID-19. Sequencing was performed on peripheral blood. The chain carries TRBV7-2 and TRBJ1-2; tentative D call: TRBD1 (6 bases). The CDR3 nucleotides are TGTGCCAGCACCACACAGGGTGGGAGCGGTGGCTACACCTTC. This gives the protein CASTTQGGSGGYTF.